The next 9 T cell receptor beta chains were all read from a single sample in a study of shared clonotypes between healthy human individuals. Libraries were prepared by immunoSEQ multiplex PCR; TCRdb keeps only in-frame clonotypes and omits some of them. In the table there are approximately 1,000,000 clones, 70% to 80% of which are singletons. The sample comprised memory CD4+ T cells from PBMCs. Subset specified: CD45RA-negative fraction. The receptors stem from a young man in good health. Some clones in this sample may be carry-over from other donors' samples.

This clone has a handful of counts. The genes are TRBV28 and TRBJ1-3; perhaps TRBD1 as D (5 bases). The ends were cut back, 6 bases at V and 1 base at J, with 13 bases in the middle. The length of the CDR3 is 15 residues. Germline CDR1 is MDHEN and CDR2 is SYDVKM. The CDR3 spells CASRYTGGSGNTIYF. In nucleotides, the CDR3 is TGTGCCAGCAGATACACCGGGGGGTCTGGAAACACCATATATTTT.

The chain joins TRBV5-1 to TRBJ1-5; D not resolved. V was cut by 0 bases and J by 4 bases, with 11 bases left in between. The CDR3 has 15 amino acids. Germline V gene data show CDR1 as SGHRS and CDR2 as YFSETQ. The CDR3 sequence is CASSLAPSGNQPQHF. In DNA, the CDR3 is TGCGCCAGCAGCTTGGCCCCTTCGGGAAATCAGCCCCAGCATTTT. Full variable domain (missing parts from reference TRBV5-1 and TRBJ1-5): KAGVTQTPRYLIKTRGQQVTLSCSPISGHRSVSWYQQTPGQGLQFLFEYFSETQRNKGNFPGRFSGRQFSNSRSEMNVSTLELGDSALYLCASSLAPSGNQPQHFGDGTRLSIL.

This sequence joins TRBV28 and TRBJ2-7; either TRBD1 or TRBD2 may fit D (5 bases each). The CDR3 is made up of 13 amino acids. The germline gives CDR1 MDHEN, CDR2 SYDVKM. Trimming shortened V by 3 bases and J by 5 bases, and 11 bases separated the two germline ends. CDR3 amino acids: CASSLWGMDEQYF. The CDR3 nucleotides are TGTGCCAGCAGTTTGTGGGGGATGGACGAGCAGTACTTC.

The CDR3, as DNA: TGTGCCGGGCGACAAGCGGGAGGAGAGACCCAGTACTTC. It translates to CAGRQAGGETQYF. The gene calls are TRBV7-2 and TRBJ2-5; 9 bases map to TRBD2. CDR1 is SGHTA and CDR2 is FQGNSA in the germline V gene. The trim removed 11 bases at V and 4 bases at J, leaving 8 bases unmatched. This CDR3 spans 13 amino acids.

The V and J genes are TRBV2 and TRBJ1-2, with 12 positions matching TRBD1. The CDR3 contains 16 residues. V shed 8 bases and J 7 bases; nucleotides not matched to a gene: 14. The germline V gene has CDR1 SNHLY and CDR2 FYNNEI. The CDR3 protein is CASLELRGDRGLGYTF. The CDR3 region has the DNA TGTGCCAGCCTAGAACTACGCGGGGACAGGGGGCTTGGCTACACCTTC.

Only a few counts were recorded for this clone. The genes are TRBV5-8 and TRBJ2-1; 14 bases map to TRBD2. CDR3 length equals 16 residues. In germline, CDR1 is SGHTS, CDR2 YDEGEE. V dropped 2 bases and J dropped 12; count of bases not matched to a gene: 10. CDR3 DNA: TGTGCCAGCAGCTTCTCCGGGACTAGCGGGAGATTAGGGCAGTTCTTC. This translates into CASSFSGTSGRLGQFF.

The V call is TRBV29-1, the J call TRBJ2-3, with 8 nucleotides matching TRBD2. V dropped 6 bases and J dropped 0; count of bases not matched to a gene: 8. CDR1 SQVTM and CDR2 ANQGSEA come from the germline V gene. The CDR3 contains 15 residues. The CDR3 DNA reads TGCAGCGTGACCCAGACTAGCGCTAGCACAGATACGCAGTATTTT. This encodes CSVTQTSASTDTQYF.

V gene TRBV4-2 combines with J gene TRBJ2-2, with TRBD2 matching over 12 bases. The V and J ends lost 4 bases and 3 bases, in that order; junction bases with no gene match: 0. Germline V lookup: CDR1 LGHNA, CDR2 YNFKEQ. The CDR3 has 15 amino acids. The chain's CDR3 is CASSRLAGDTGELFF. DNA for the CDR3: TGTGCCAGCAGCCGACTAGCGGGAGACACCGGGGAGCTGTTTTTT.

As DNA, the CDR3 is TGTGCCAGCAGGAGGGAAAGGAACACCGGGGAGCTGTTTTTT. Translated, it gives CASRRERNTGELFF. The chain carries TRBV2 and TRBJ2-2; D possibly corresponds to TRBD2 (5 bases). The CDR3 loop spans 14 amino acids. Trimming took 6 bases from V and 1 from J, leaving 9 bases between them. CDR1 is SNHLY and CDR2 is FYNNEI in the germline V gene.